These T cell receptor beta chains were read from a single sample in a study of blood T cell repertoires in COVID-19. Some clones are missing from TCRdb's copy, which holds only in-frame ones; the method was immunoSEQ multiplex PCR. The sample holds about 200,000 clones, under 90% seen once. Material: PBMCs or T cells enriched from blood (not recorded which). These receptors all come from a young woman with acute COVID-19. Each CDR3 is given with its conserved first and last residue. The D gene is left open where the match is weak. Rows give clone size only sometimes, using once, few, many, or a class for an expanded clone.

NA	13	TRBV7-9	TRBJ1-1	NA	CASSNPGDTEAFF	TGTGCCAGCAGCAACCCAGGTGACACTGAAGCTTTCTTT
NA	13	TRBV11-2	TRBJ1-5	NA	CASSLVSGQPQHF	TGTGCCAGCAGCTTAGTATCGGGACAGCCCCAGCATTTT
NA	13	TRBV29-1	TRBJ1-2	TRBD1	CSVRGTGGSGYTF	TGCAGCGTTAGGGGGACAGGGGGAAGTGGCTACACCTTC
NA	17	TRBV7-8	TRBJ1-1	TRBD1	CASSLAGRGKKIHEAFF	TGTGCCAGCAGCTTAGCGGGCAGGGGGAAAAAAATCCATGAAGCTTTCTTT
NA	13	TRBV6-5	TRBJ1-1	NA	CASSYGKGERAFF	TGTGCCAGCAGTTACGGGAAGGGAGAGAGAGCTTTCTTT
NA	18	TRBV11-2	TRBJ1-6	TRBD1	CASSSPRDRGTYNSPLHF	TGTGCCAGCAGCTCTCCCCGTGACAGGGGCACCTATAATTCACCCCTCCACTTT
once	15	TRBV28	TRBJ1-5	NA	CASSLGGGNNQPQHF	TGTGCCAGCAGTTTAGGGGGGGGTAACAATCAGCCCCAGCATTTT
NA	12	TRBV11-3	TRBJ2-1	NA	CASSLVFGEQFF	TGTGCCAGCAGCTTAGTATTCGGTGAGCAGTTCTTC
NA	12	TRBV7-3	TRBJ1-3	NA	CASSTGGNTIYF	TGTGCCAGCAGCACGGGGGGAAACACCATATATTTT
NA	16	TRBV5-1	TRBJ1-1	TRBD1	CASSRLQQGKNTEAFF	TGCGCCAGCAGCAGGCTACAACAGGGGAAAAACACTGAAGCTTTCTTT
once	14	TRBV28	TRBJ1-2	NA	CASSLVQENYGYTF	TGTGCCAGCAGTTTAGTCCAGGAAAACTATGGCTACACCTTC
NA	15	TRBV6-1	TRBJ1-1	NA	CASSDQGAEDTEAFF	TGTGCCAGCAGTGATCAAGGGGCCGAGGACACTGAAGCTTTCTTT
NA	13	TRBV7-2	TRBJ1-2	TRBD1	CASSFDREVGYTF	TGTGCCAGCAGCTTTGACAGGGAGGTTGGCTACACCTTC
NA	11	TRBV28	TRBJ2-1	NA	CASSFFTEQFF	TGTGCCAGCAGTTTTTTTACAGAGCAGTTCTTC
NA	14	TRBV3-1/TRBV3-2	TRBJ2-7	NA	CASSPMLVGYEQYF	TGTGCCAGCAGCCCAATGCTGGTCGGCTACGAGCAGTACTTC
NA	13	TRBV7-9	TRBJ2-1	NA	CASSILLGNEQFF	TGTGCCAGCAGTATTCTTCTAGGCAATGAGCAGTTCTTC
once	13	TRBV12-3/TRBV12-4	TRBJ1-2	NA	CASSSLGAWGYTF	TGTGCCAGCAGTTCATTGGGGGCATGGGGCTACACCTTC
NA	18	TRBV7-6	TRBJ2-1	TRBD2	CASSQGLAGGLRLNEQFF	TGTGCCAGCAGCCAAGGGCTAGCGGGGGGGCTCCGTTTGAATGAGCAGTTCTTC
once	14	TRBV10-3	TRBJ1-6	TRBD1	CATDREKGNSPLHF	TGTGCCACTGACAGGGAAAAGGGTAATTCACCCCTCCACTTT
NA	13	TRBV12-3/TRBV12-4	TRBJ1-1	NA	CASSFDRGTEAFF	TGTGCCAGCAGTTTCGACCGCGGGACTGAAGCTTTCTTT
NA	11	TRBV7-9	TRBJ1-1	NA	CASGEKYEAFF	TGTGCCAGCGGAGAAAAGTACGAAGCTTTCTTT
NA	16	TRBV30	TRBJ2-7	TRBD1	CAWSVRLGQRSYEQYF	TGTGCCTGGAGTGTACGCTTGGGACAGAGGTCCTACGAGCAGTACTTC
NA	16	TRBV6-5	TRBJ2-3	NA	CASSYLGAGGQNTQYF	TGTGCCAGCAGTTACTTGGGGGCTGGAGGACAGAATACGCAGTATTTT
NA	14	TRBV9	TRBJ2-5	NA	CASSPGLGIGTQYF	TGTGCCAGCAGCCCGGGACTTGGAATTGGGACCCAGTACTTC
NA	14	TRBV3-1/TRBV3-2	TRBJ1-5	NA	CASSLGGADQPQHF	TGTGCCAGCAGCCTAGGGGGGGCTGATCAGCCCCAGCATTTT
NA	17	TRBV5-5	TRBJ1-1	NA	CASSLALGGIKNTEAFF	TGTGCCAGCAGCTTGGCCCTTGGAGGGATTAAGAACACTGAAGCTTTCTTT
NA	16	TRBV5-4	TRBJ2-2	TRBD2	CASSLEGEGNTGELFF	TGTGCCAGCAGCTTGGAAGGGGAGGGGAACACCGGGGAGCTGTTTTTT
NA	14	TRBV6-2/TRBV6-3	TRBJ1-2	TRBD1	CASSSTDREFRDTF	TGTGCCAGCAGTTCCACGGACAGGGAGTTTAGGGACACCTTC
NA	13	TRBV5-4	TRBJ1-1	NA	CASSFIGATEAFF	TGTGCCAGCAGCTTTATTGGGGCCACTGAAGCTTTCTTT
NA	11	TRBV7-9	TRBJ1-2	TRBD1	CASSSGGGYTF	TGTGCCAGCAGTTCAGGGGGTGGCTACACCTTC
NA	13	TRBV5-1	TRBJ1-6	NA	CASSLDSNSPLHF	TGCGCCAGCAGCTTGGACAGTAATTCACCCCTCCACTTT
few	14	TRBV7-9	TRBJ1-2	TRBD1	CASSPRDRGDGYTF	TGTGCCAGCAGCCCTCGGGACAGGGGGGATGGCTACACCTTC
NA	16	TRBV19	TRBJ1-5	NA	CASSMGQSTYNQPQHF	TGTGCCAGTAGTATGGGGCAGAGCACTTACAATCAGCCCCAGCATTTT
once	12	TRBV29-1	TRBJ2-1	NA	CSAARVEDEQFF	TGCAGCGCCGCCAGGGTAGAAGATGAGCAGTTCTTC
NA	16	TRBV7-8	TRBJ2-3	TRBD2	CASSARLAGSTDTQYF	TGTGCCAGCAGCGCCAGACTAGCGGGGAGCACAGATACGCAGTATTTT
NA	13	TRBV2	TRBJ1-2	NA	CASSDDGGVGYTF	TGTGCCAGCAGTGATGACGGAGGCGTTGGCTACACCTTC
NA	14	TRBV27	TRBJ2-7	NA	CASSLVASSNEQYF	TGTGCCAGCAGTTTGGTAGCGTCTTCTAACGAGCAGTACTTC
NA	13	TRBV6-5	TRBJ1-5	NA	CASSREPTQPQHF	TGTGCCAGCAGTCGGGAGCCGACCCAGCCCCAGCATTTT